Each of the 10 T cell receptor beta chains below was sequenced from the same sample in a study of shared clonotypes between healthy human individuals. The naive CD8 population came from CD45RO-negative cells selected for CCR7, without terminally differentiated effector memory CD45RA+ cells. Sequencing was performed with immunoSEQ multiplex PCR; in TCRdb, only in-frame clones are kept and a portion is missing. The data contain nearly 600,000 clones, 95% to 96% of them singletons. Specimen: naive CD8+ T cells sorted from blood. The receptors stem from a woman aged 30 to 39 in good health.

The rearrangement uses TRBV15 and TRBJ2-7; 8 nucleotides match TRBD2. The CDR3 runs to 17 residues. In germline, CDR1 is LNHNV, CDR2 YYDKDF (reference sequence). V was pared by 0 bases and J by 5 bases, with 12 bases of the junction left unmatched. CDR3 bases: TGTGCCACCAGCAGAGATCCAGCGGGAGAAGGGAACCACGAGCAGTACTTC. Translating it yields CATSRDPAGEGNHEQYF.

This chain connects TRBV6-5 to TRBJ2-7, with D perhaps given as TRBD1 or TRBD2 (5 bases each). Trimming took 8 bases from V and 3 from J, leaving 17 bases between them. The length of the CDR3 is 14 residues. CDR1 MNHEY and CDR2 SVGAGI come from the germline V gene. The CDR3 region is CASLGTIRLYEQYF. CDR3 nucleotide sequence: TGTGCCAGCCTAGGGACGATACGTCTCTACGAGCAGTACTTC.

Only one count was recorded for this clone. V usage is TRBV15 and J usage is TRBJ1-4; TRBD1 matches at 11 bases. CDR3 length equals 12 residues. In germline, CDR1 is LNHNV, CDR2 YYDKDF (reference sequence). Losses at the gene ends were 4 bases for V and 14 bases for J; bases not matched to a gene: 3. DNA of the CDR3: TGTGCCACCAGCATAGGGACAGGGGGTCTGTTTTTT. It encodes CATSIGTGGLFF.

V and J are TRBV11-1 and TRBJ1-1, with D perhaps TRBD1 (5 bases). Trimming left V 5 bases short and J 6 bases short, with 22 bases between. The germline CDR1 and CDR2 sequences are SGHAT and FQDESV (reference sequence). This CDR3 has 16 residues. Here the CDR3 DNA reads TGTGCCAGCAGCCCTCTCTCTCCTGGCGGGGCTCCTGAAGCTTTCTTT. This translates into CASSPLSPGGAPEAFF.

The rearrangement joins TRBV6-6 to TRBJ2-3; TRBD2 agrees at 9 bases. Germline CDR1 MNHNY, CDR2 SVGAGI (reference sequence). The CDR3 is made up of 15 amino acids. Trimming removed 4 bases from V and 5 bases from J; junction bases left unmatched: 7. Here the CDR3 reads CASSLAGTSLDTQYF. In DNA form, the CDR3 reads TGTGCCAGCAGTTTAGCCGGGACTAGCCTAGATACGCAGTATTTT.

The chain joins TRBV5-4 to TRBJ2-7, with 7 bases lining up with TRBD1. The CDR3 length is 13 residues. The germline gives CDR1 SGHNT, CDR2 YYREEE (reference sequence). V was clipped by 2 bases and J by 7 bases; unmatched bases: 6. The CDR3 DNA sequence: TGTGCCAGCAGCTTTAAGGGGGCTGGAGAGCAGTACTTC. Protein sequence: CASSFKGAGEQYF.

This chain connects TRBV5-6 to TRBJ2-5; D not certain. Germline-derived CDR1 and CDR2 are SGHDT and YYEEEE. The CDR3 runs 12 residues. With 0 bases removed from V and 7 bases from J, the gap between germline ends came to 7 bases. This chain's CDR3 is CASSLGGRTQYF. The CDR3, as DNA: TGTGCCAGCAGCTTGGGAGGACGGACCCAGTACTTC.

The rearrangement uses TRBV19 and TRBJ2-5; D perhaps matches TRBD2 (6 bases). Germline V gives CDR1 LNHDA, CDR2 SQIVND (reference sequence). With 4 bases removed from V and 3 bases from J, the gap between germline ends came to 12 bases. The length of the CDR3 is 14 residues. CDR3 bases: TGTGCCAGTAGTAAGGAGGGCAGCAAAGAGACCCAGTACTTC. Its translation is CASSKEGSKETQYF.

The genes are TRBV19 and TRBJ1-2, with no clear D. Between the trimmed V and J ends, which lost 6 bases and 3 bases, there was a span of 5 bases. This CDR3 region has 11 residues. CDR1 is LNHDA, CDR2 SQIVND, per germline (reference sequence). The CDR3 nucleotides read TGTGCCAGTAGACAGTACTATGGCTACACCTTC. Translating it yields CASRQYYGYTF.

V usage is TRBV6-1 and J usage is TRBJ2-2, with D hard to call. CDR1 and CDR2 (germline): MNHNS, SASEGT. There are 15 residues in the CDR3. Trimming stripped 7 bases from V and 0 bases from J, with 12 bases between. The CDR3 nucleotides are TGTGCCAGCATCACGATGAGTTCGAACACCGGGGAGCTGTTTTTT. It encodes CASITMSSNTGELFF.